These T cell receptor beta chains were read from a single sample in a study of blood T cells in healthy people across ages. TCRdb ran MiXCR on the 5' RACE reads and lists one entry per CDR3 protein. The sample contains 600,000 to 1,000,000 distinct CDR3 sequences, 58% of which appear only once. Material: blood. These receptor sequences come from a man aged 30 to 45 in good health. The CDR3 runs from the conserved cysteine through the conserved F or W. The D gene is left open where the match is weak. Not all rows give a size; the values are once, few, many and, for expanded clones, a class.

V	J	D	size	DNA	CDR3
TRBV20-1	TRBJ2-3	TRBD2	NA	TGCAGTGAATTAGTAGCGGGGGGGCCGGTACCAGATACGCAGTATTTT	CSELVAGGPVPDTQYF
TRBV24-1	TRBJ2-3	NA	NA	TGTGCCACCAGGGCCCGAGCCACAGATACGCAGTATTTT	CATRARATDTQYF
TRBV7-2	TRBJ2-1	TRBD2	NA	TGTGTCAGCAGCTTAGCCCAACTAGCGGGAGGCCTTTACAATGAGCAGTTCTTC	CVSSLAQLAGGLYNEQFF
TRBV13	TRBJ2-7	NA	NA	TGTGCCAGCAGCCATACCCCGGGGTACGAGCAGTACTTC	CASSHTPGYEQYF
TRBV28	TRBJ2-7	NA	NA	TGTGCCAGCAGTTTGAGTCAGGGTTGGTCCTACGAGGAGTACTTC	CASSLSQGWSYEEYF
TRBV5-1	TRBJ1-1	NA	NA	TGCGCCAGCAGCCCTGGACAGCACATGAACACTGAAGCTTTCTTT	CASSPGQHMNTEAFF
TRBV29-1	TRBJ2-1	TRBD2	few	TGCAGCGTCCGCGCTAGCGGAGTCTACAATGAGCAGTTCTTC	CSVRASGVYNEQFF
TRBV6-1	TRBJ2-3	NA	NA	TGTGCCAGCAGTGAAGTTTCACTAGCAAGCGATACGCAGTATTTT	CASSEVSLASDTQYF
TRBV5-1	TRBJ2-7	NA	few	TGCGCCAGCAGGTCTGACAGTCCGACCTACTACGAGCAGTACTTC	CASRSDSPTYYEQYF
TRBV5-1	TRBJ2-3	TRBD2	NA	TGCGCCAGCAGCTCCCCGACTAGCAGCACAGATACGCAGTATTTT	CASSSPTSSTDTQYF
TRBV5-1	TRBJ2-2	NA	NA	TGCGCCAGCAGCTTCCCGGGTTCGAGCACCGGGGAGCTGTTTTTT	CASSFPGSSTGELFF
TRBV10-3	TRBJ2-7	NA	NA	TGTGCCATCAGTGTTAGGGACACCTACGAGCAGTACTTC	CAISVRDTYEQYF
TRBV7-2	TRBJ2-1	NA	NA	TGTGCCAGCAGCTTTTTCCGTGTGAATGAGCAGTTCTTC	CASSFFRVNEQFF
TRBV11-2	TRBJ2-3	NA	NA	TGTGCCAGCAGCCTCGTTTCAGCTACGCAGTATTTT	CASSLVSATQYF
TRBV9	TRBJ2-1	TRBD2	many	TGTGCCAGCAGCGTAGGGACTAGCGAAATCCTCAATGAGCAGTTCTTC	CASSVGTSEILNEQFF
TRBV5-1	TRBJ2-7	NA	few	TGCGCCAGCAGCTTGATAGGGCGCTACGAGCAGTACTTC	CASSLIGRYEQYF
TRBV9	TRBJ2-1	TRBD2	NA	TGTGCCAGCAGCCCTTCAGGGCGGGAGTACTCCTACAATGAGCAGTTCTTC	CASSPSGREYSYNEQFF
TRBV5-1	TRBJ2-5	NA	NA	TGCGCCAGCAGCCCAGCACCGACAGAGTCAGAGACCCAGTACTTC	CASSPAPTESETQYF
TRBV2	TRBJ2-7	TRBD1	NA	TGTGCCAGCAGTCCGGACAGGAGCCGCGAGCAGTACTTC	CASSPDRSREQYF
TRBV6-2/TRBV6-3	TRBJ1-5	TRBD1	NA	TGTGCCAACACCCAGGGACAGGGGGATCAGCCCCAGCATTTT	CANTQGQGDQPQHF
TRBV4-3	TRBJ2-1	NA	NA	TGCGCCAGCAGCCAAGAAGTAGCGGAGCTCTACAATGAGCAGTTCTTC	CASSQEVAELYNEQFF
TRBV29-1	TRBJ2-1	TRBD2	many	TGCAGCGTTGGGGTGGGGGGGGGTGAGCAGTTCTTC	CSVGVGGGEQFF
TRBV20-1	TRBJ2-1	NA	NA	TGCAGTGCTAGAGAGGTTTGGGAGGCGGGTTCGGAGCAGTTCTTC	CSAREVWEAGSEQFF
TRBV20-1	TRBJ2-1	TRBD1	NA	TGCAGTGTTCCGGGACAGGGTAGGGACAACGAGCAGTTCTTC	CSVPGQGRDNEQFF
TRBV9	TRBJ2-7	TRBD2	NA	TGTGCCAGCAGCGTTTCACTGGGACTAGCGGGAGGCGAGCAGTACTTC	CASSVSLGLAGGEQYF
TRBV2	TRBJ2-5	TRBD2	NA	TGTGCCACCAGGCGGGGGGATGAGACCCAGTACTTC	CATRRGDETQYF
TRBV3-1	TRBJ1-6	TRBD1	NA	TGTGCCAGCAGCCAGGGACAGGGGTATTCACCCCTCCACTTT	CASSQGQGYSPLHF
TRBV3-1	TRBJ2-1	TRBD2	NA	TGTGCCAGCAGCCCTATAGGACTAGCGGGCACTGAGCAGTTCTTC	CASSPIGLAGTEQFF
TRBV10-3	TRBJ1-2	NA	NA	TGTGCCACCCACAGGGAGTACTATGGCTACACCTTC	CATHREYYGYTF
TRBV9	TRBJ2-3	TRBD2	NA	TGTGCCAGCAGCATGGGACTAGCGGGAGCCACAGATACGCAGTATTTT	CASSMGLAGATDTQYF
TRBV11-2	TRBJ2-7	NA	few	TGTGCCAGCAGCCCCATTGGCGGGGGCCTCTCCTACGAGCAGTACTTC	CASSPIGGGLSYEQYF
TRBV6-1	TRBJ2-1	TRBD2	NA	TGTGCCAGCAGTGGCCCCTGGGGGGGGAAAGCCTACAATGAGCAGTTCTTC	CASSGPWGGKAYNEQFF
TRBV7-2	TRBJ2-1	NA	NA	TGTGCCAGCAGCTTAGCGGAGGAGTGGAATGAGCAGTTCTTC	CASSLAEEWNEQFF
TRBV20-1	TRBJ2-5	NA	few	TGCAGTGCTAGAGATCTCGGGCAAATGACTGGGACCCAGTACTTC	CSARDLGQMTGTQYF
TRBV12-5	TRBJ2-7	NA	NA	TGTGCTAGTGGTGGGGACATTGAAGAGACCCTGTACTTC	CASGGDIEETLYF
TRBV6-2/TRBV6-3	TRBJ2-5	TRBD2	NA	TGTGCCAGCAGTTACTCGATACTAGCGGGTCGGGAGACCCAGTACTTC	CASSYSILAGRETQYF
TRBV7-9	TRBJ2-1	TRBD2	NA	TGTGCCAGCAGCTTTATCGGGACTAAGTACAATGAGCAGTTCTTC	CASSFIGTKYNEQFF
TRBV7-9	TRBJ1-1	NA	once	TGTGCCAGCAGCCTCGTGGTGACTGGGGGCACTGAAGCTTTCTTT	CASSLVVTGGTEAFF
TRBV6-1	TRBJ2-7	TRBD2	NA	TGTGCCAGCAGTGACGGGACTAGCGGAGAGGGGTCCTACGAGCAGTACTTC	CASSDGTSGEGSYEQYF
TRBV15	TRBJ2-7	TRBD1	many	TGTGCCACCAGCAGAGATCCGTCGTTAGGGGGCCGCTACGAGCAGTACTTC	CATSRDPSLGGRYEQYF
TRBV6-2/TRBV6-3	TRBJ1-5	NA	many	TGTGCCAGCAGTACCCCTTTCGGGGCGAATCAGCCCCAGCATTTT	CASSTPFGANQPQHF
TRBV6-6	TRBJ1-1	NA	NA	TGTGCCAGCAGGGGCCTCAGAAGGGCCGAGGAAGCTTTCTTT	CASRGLRRAEEAFF
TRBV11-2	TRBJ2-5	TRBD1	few	TGTGCCAGCAGTTACATTGTCCCCGCCTTCTACGGGACAGGGGAACAAGAGACCCAGTACTTC	CASSYIVPAFYGTGEQETQYF
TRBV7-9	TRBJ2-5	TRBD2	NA	TGTGCCAGCAGCTTTTTACGCGAAGCGGGAGTCTTGACCCAGTACTTC	CASSFLREAGVLTQYF
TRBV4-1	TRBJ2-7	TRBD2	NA	TGCGCCAGCAGCCACTACTCCGGGACTACCTACGAGCAGTACTTC	CASSHYSGTTYEQYF
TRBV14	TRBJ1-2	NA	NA	TGTGCCAGCAGCCAAGTCAGGGGAGGTCATGGCTACACCTTC	CASSQVRGGHGYTF
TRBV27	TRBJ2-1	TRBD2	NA	TGTGCCAGCAGTAGCCTAGCGGGAGGGCACAATGAGCAGTTCTTC	CASSSLAGGHNEQFF
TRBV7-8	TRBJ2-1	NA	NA	TGTGCCAGCAGCTTAGTATCCTATGAGCAGTTCTTC	CASSLVSYEQFF
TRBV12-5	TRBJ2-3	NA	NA	TGTGCTAGTGGTTTGACCGGGCCCCCAGATACGCAGTATTTT	CASGLTGPPDTQYF
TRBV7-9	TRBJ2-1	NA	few	TGTGCCAGCAGCTCTCGGGAGACATACAATGAGCAGTTCTTC	CASSSRETYNEQFF
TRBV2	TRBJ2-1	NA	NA	TGTGCCAGCAGCGCCGGGACACCCACATCTGAGCAGTTCTTC	CASSAGTPTSEQFF